Listed below are T cell receptor beta chains from one sample, sequenced in a study of CD8 T cells in ankylosing spondylitis. In TCRdb, the 5' RACE reads were re-called with MiXCR into one record per CDR3 protein. The sample carries 380,000 or so distinct CDR3 sequences, approximately 20% recorded once. Sequenced material: blood, either unsorted or a sorted T cell fraction (not recorded which). The receptors shown here come from a male donor with ankylosing spondylitis or in good health (not recorded which). CDR3s include the opening cysteine and the closing phenylalanine or tryptophan. D genes are given only for firm matches. The size of a clone is reported for some rows only, either as once, few or many, or as a class for expanded clones.

j_call,clone_size,v_call,d_call,cdr3_nt,cdr3_aa
TRBJ2-7,many,TRBV12-3/TRBV12-4,-,TGTGCCAGCAGTTTCGGACAGACCTACGAGCAGTACTTC,CASSFGQTYEQYF
TRBJ2-2,-,TRBV3-1,-,TGTGCCTGCAGCCCCCAAGCCGGGGGGAACACCGGGGAGCTGTTTTTT,CACSPQAGGNTGELFF
TRBJ2-2,few,TRBV9,-,TGTGCCAGCGGACAGACGAACACCGGGGAGCTGTTTTTT,CASGQTNTGELFF
TRBJ1-1,many,TRBV12-3/TRBV12-4,-,TGTGCCAGCAGTTTGGGGACTGAAGCTTTCTTT,CASSLGTEAFF
TRBJ2-2,-,TRBV7-2,TRBD1,TGTGCCAGCAGCCCTGGGCAGGGGGAAGCCGGGGAGCTGTTTTTT,CASSPGQGEAGELFF
TRBJ2-5,-,TRBV7-9,-,TGTGCCAGCAGCTCGGGACCCAGCCGGGTGGAGACCCAGTACTTC,CASSSGPSRVETQYF
TRBJ2-1,-,TRBV21-1,-,TGTGCCAGCAGCTTTCATGAGGCACGGACGAACAATGAGCAGTTCTTC,CASSFHEARTNNEQFF
TRBJ2-5,many,TRBV12-3/TRBV12-4,-,TGTGCCAGCAGTGCCCCACGGGACTCACAAGAGACCCAGTACTTC,CASSAPRDSQETQYF
TRBJ1-1,few,TRBV28,-,TGTGCCAGCAGTCCGCCTTGGTTAGGGAGGAACACTGAAGCTTTCTTT,CASSPPWLGRNTEAFF
TRBJ2-3,few,TRBV4-1,TRBD2,TGCGCCAGCAGCCCTACTAGCGGGGGACCTAATACGCAGTATTTT,CASSPTSGGPNTQYF
TRBJ2-1,-,TRBV12-3/TRBV12-4,-,TGTGCCAGCAAACCAACAATGACAAGCGGATCTTACAATGAGCAGTTCTTC,CASKPTMTSGSYNEQFF
TRBJ2-5,-,TRBV9,-,TGTGCCAGCAGCGTAGCTCTGGGAGGAGAGACCCAGTACTTC,CASSVALGGETQYF
TRBJ2-5,-,TRBV12-3/TRBV12-4,TRBD2,TGTGCCAGCAGTTCACGGACTAGCGGGGGGGCCTTAGAGACCCAGTACTTC,CASSSRTSGGALETQYF
TRBJ2-1,many,TRBV2,TRBD2,TGTGCCTTCAGTCCTGAATTTGCCGGGGGGAGTTACAATGAGCAGTTCTTC,CAFSPEFAGGSYNEQFF
TRBJ2-7,-,TRBV5-1,TRBD1,TGCGCCAGCAAAGAACACAGGGGGCCCTACGAGCAGTACTTC,CASKEHRGPYEQYF
TRBJ2-7,-,TRBV29-1,TRBD1,TGCAGCGTTGAAGCGGGACAGGGTACCCACGAGCAGTACTTC,CSVEAGQGTHEQYF
TRBJ2-7,few,TRBV20-1,TRBD1,TGCAGTGCGTGGGACAGGGGCCACGAGCAGTACTTC,CSAWDRGHEQYF
TRBJ2-3,few,TRBV7-3,-,TGTGCCAGCAGCTTCGGGCGGGGCCTGACAGATACGCAGTATTTT,CASSFGRGLTDTQYF
TRBJ2-7,-,TRBV6-1,TRBD1,TGTGCCAGCAGTCCCCTCCCGGGACAGGGGGCTTACGAGCAGTACTTC,CASSPLPGQGAYEQYF
TRBJ2-3,-,TRBV4-1,-,TGCGCCAGCAGCCTCGCCAGGGCGGTTGCAGATACGCAGTATTTT,CASSLARAVADTQYF
TRBJ2-1,-,TRBV14,-,TGTGCCAGCAGCCAGACAATCGCGGACTACAATGAGCAGTTCTTC,CASSQTIADYNEQFF
TRBJ2-1,once,TRBV27,TRBD2,TGTGCCAGCAGGTTTAGCGGGGGGTCCTACAATGAGCAGTTCTTC,CASRFSGGSYNEQFF
TRBJ2-5,-,TRBV3-1,TRBD2,TGTGCCAGCAGCCAAGAACTGGGACTAGAGGTGACCCAGTACTTC,CASSQELGLEVTQYF
TRBJ2-2,few,TRBV4-1,TRBD1,TGCGCCAGCAGCCAAGTCGGACAGGGTAACGGGGAGCTGTTTTTT,CASSQVGQGNGELFF
TRBJ2-3,-,TRBV7-8,TRBD2,TGTGCCAGCAGCTACGGAGCGGGGTTGCCAGATACGCAGTATTTT,CASSYGAGLPDTQYF
TRBJ1-2,-,TRBV24-1,-,TGTGCCACCAGTGATTCAGCGGGAGCCCGAGACGTCAACTATGGCTACACCTTC,CATSDSAGARDVNYGYTF
TRBJ2-4,many,TRBV5-1,-,TGCGCCAGCAGCTTGGCGTCGGTAGCTGGAAACATTCAGTACTTC,CASSLASVAGNIQYF
TRBJ2-5,many,TRBV12-3/TRBV12-4,-,TGTGCCAGCAGTCCGGCCAGCGAAGAGACCCAGTACTTC,CASSPASEETQYF
TRBJ2-5,few,TRBV4-1,TRBD2,TGCGCCAGCAGCCAAGCCCTAGCGGGGGGATCTGTCGAGACCCAGTACTTC,CASSQALAGGSVETQYF
TRBJ2-7,-,TRBV28,-,TGTGCCAGCAGTTTTGGGACGGAAGATTACGAGCAGTACTTC,CASSFGTEDYEQYF
TRBJ1-4,-,TRBV12-3/TRBV12-4,-,TGTGCCAGCAGTTTAGGGGTATCGAGGGATGAAAAACTGTTTTTT,CASSLGVSRDEKLFF
TRBJ2-7,few,TRBV12-3/TRBV12-4,-,TGTGCCAGCAGTTTAGTGGGGGCTGCTTACGAGCAGTACTTC,CASSLVGAAYEQYF
TRBJ2-1,few,TRBV9,TRBD2,TGTGCCAGCAGCCCCCAGCGGGGGCCCTACAATGAGCAGTTCTTC,CASSPQRGPYNEQFF
TRBJ1-1,many,TRBV19,-,TGTGCCAGTAGGGAGAGCACTGAAGCTTTCTTT,CASRESTEAFF
TRBJ2-3,many,TRBV12-3/TRBV12-4,-,TGTGCCAGCAGCTTTAGCACAGATACGCAGTATTTT,CASSFSTDTQYF
TRBJ2-5,few,TRBV5-6,-,TGTGCCAGCAGCTTGGCGGACGGACTGCAAGAGACCCAGTACTTC,CASSLADGLQETQYF
TRBJ2-5,few,TRBV7-9,-,TGTGCCAGCAGCTTAGCGCTACACGAGACCCAGTACTTC,CASSLALHETQYF
TRBJ2-1,many,TRBV10-3,-,TGTGCCATCAGTGATGACTCCAATGAGCAGTTCTTC,CAISDDSNEQFF
TRBJ1-1,-,TRBV7-9,-,TGTGCCAGCACCCCCCTCCGAACGACTGAAGCTTTCTTT,CASTPLRTTEAFF
TRBJ2-6,-,TRBV19,-,TGTGCGTCAACAGGGGCCAACGTCCTGACTTTC,CASTGANVLTF
TRBJ1-1,once,TRBV6-5,-,TGTGCCAGCAGTTACTCGTTTACAGGGAACACTGAAGCTTTCTTT,CASSYSFTGNTEAFF
TRBJ2-7,-,TRBV29-1,TRBD1,TGCAGCGTTGGACAGGGGCCACACGAGCAGTACTTC,CSVGQGPHEQYF
TRBJ1-5,-,TRBV19,-,TGTGCCAGTAGTATCTTCCCGAATCAGCCCCAGCATTTT,CASSIFPNQPQHF
TRBJ2-3,few,TRBV12-3/TRBV12-4,-,TGTGCCAGCAGTTCCGAAAGCGATACGCAGTATTTT,CASSSESDTQYF
TRBJ2-7,-,TRBV12-3/TRBV12-4,TRBD2,TGTGCCAGCAGTCCACCCGGGACTAGCGGTCGCGGCGAGCAGTACTTC,CASSPPGTSGRGEQYF
TRBJ2-3,-,TRBV11-2,-,TGTGCCAGCAGCCCGGGGCCTAATGTGGATACGCAGTATTTT,CASSPGPNVDTQYF
TRBJ2-1,-,TRBV29-1,TRBD2,TGCAGCGGAGGAGGACTAGCGGGATACAATGAGCAGTTCTTC,CSGGGLAGYNEQFF
TRBJ2-1,-,TRBV24-1,TRBD2,TGTGCCACCAGTGATTTAACTAGCGGGACTGAGCAGTTCTTC,CATSDLTSGTEQFF
TRBJ1-4,few,TRBV12-3/TRBV12-4,TRBD1,TGTGCCAGCAGCCGACAGGGGGCCTTTGAAAAACTGTTTTTT,CASSRQGAFEKLFF